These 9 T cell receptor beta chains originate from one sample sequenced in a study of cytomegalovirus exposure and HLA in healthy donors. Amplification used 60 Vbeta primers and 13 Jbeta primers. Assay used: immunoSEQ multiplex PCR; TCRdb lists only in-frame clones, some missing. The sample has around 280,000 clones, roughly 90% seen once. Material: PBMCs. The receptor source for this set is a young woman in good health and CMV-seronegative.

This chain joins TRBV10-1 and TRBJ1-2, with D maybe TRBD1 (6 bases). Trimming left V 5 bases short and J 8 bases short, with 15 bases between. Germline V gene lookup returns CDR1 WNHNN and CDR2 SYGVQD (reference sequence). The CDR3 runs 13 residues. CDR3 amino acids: CASSKQGSYGYTF. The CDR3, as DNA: TGCGCCAGCAGTAAACAGGGTTCGTACGGCTACACCTTC.

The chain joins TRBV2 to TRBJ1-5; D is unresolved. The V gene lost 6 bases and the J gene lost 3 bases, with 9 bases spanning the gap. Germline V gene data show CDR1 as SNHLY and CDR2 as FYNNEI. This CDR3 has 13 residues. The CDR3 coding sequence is TGTGCCAGCAGCCCACAGCCCAATCAGCCCCAGCATTTT. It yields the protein CASSPQPNQPQHF.

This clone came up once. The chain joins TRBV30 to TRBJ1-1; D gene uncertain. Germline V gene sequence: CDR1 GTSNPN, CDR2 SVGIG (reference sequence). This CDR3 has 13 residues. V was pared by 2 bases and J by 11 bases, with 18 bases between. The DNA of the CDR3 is TGTGCCTGGAGTTCATCGGCCCTCGGGGAGGCTTTCTTT. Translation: CAWSSSALGEAFF.

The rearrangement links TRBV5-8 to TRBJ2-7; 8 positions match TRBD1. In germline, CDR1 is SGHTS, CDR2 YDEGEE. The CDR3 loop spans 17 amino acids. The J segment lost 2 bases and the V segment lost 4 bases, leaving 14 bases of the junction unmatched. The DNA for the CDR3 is TGTGCCAGCAGCGGAGGTAGACAGGGGACATATACCTACGAGCAGTACTTC. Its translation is CASSGGRQGTYTYEQYF. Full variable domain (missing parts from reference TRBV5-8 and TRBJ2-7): EAGVTQSPTHLIKTRGQQATLRCSPISGHTSVYWYQQALGLGLQFLLWYDEGEERNRGNFPPRFSGRQFPNYSSELNVNALELEDSALYLCASSGGRQGTYTYEQYFGPGTRLTVT.

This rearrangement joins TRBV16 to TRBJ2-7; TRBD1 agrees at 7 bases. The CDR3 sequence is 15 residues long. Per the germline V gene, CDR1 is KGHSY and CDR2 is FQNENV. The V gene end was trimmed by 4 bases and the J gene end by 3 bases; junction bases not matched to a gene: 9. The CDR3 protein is CASSPIRQGFYEQYF. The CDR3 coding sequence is TGTGCCAGCAGCCCGATCAGACAGGGATTCTACGAGCAGTACTTC. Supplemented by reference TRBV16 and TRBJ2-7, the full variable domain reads GEEVAQTPKHLVRGEGQKAKLYCAPIKGHSYVFWYQQVLKNEFKFLISFQNENVFDETGMPKERFSAKCLPNSPCSLEIQATKLEDSAVYFCASSPIRQGFYEQYFGPGTRLTVT.

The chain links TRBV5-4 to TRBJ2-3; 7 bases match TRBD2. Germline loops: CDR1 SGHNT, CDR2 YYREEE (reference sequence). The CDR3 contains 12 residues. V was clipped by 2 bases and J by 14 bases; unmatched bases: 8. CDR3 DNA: TGTGCCAGCAGCTTCTCAGGCCAGCGGGGGTATTTT. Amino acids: CASSFSGQRGYF.

The chain's CDR3 is CASSPTHLAGGTNTGELFF. The DNA for the CDR3 is TGTGCCAGCAGCCCGACCCACTTAGCGGGGGGGACGAACACCGGGGAGCTGTTTTTT. This chain joins TRBV4-2 and TRBJ2-2, with 11 positions matching TRBD2. This CDR3 has 19 amino acids. Germline V gene sequence: CDR1 LGHNA, CDR2 YNFKEQ. V shed 4 bases, J shed 0 bases, and the junction held 10 bases outside the gene matches.

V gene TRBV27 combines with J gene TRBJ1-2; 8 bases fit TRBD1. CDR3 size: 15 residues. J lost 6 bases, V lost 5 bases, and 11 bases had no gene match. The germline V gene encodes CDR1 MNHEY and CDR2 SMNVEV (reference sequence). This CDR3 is CASSPRTGPGDGYTF. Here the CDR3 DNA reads TGTGCCAGCAGTCCCCGGACAGGGCCCGGGGATGGCTACACCTTC.

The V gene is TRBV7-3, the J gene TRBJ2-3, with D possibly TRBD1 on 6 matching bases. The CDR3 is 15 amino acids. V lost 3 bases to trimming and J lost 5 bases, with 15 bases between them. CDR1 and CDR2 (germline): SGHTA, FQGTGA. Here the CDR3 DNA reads TGTGCCAGCAGCTTTGGGGGCGAACAAAGAGATACGCAGTATTTT. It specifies CASSFGGEQRDTQYF. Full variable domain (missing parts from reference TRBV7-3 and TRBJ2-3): GAGVSQTPSNKVTEKGKYVELRCDPISGHTALYWYRQSLGQGPEFLIYFQGTGAADDSGLPNDRFFAVRPEGSVSTLKIQRTERGDSAVYLCASSFGGEQRDTQYFGPGTRLTVL.